The 17 T cell receptor beta chains in this list originate from one sample, sequenced in a study of T cell changes during pregnancy in multiple sclerosis. Profiling relied on immunoSEQ multiplex PCR, and the TCRdb table lists in-frame clones only, not all of them. The repertoire holds 55,000 to 70,000 clones, with 93% as singletons. The sequences come from CD4+ T cells from peripheral blood mononuclear cells, collected before pregnancy. These receptors were obtained from a female donor with multiple sclerosis, enrolled in a pregnancy study.

CDR3 coding DNA: TGCGCCAGCAGCCAAGAAGGACATTCCTCTGGGGCCAACGTCCTGACTTTC. This translates into CASSQEGHSSGANVLTF. The chain carries TRBV4-1 and TRBJ2-6; possible D gene TRBD1, 5 bases. V was cut by 0 bases and J by 0 bases, with 9 bases left in between. CDR1 is MGHRA, CDR2 YSYEKL, per germline. This CDR3 is built from 17 residues.

This chain links TRBV5-1 with TRBJ2-1, with unresolved D. Germline CDR1 is SGHRS and CDR2 is YFSETQ. The CDR3 length is 13 residues. Trimming removed 5 bases at V and 9 bases at J, with 15 bases between. The CDR3 DNA reads as TGCGCCAGCAGTACAAATGAGGCACGTGAGCAGTTCTTC. This translates into CASSTNEAREQFF.

This chain links TRBV19 with TRBJ2-7; TRBD1 might be the D (6 bases). The CDR3 covers 14 residues. V was trimmed by 8 bases and J by 2 bases, leaving 16 bases between them. The germline CDR1 and CDR2 sequences are LNHDA and SQIVND (reference sequence). The CDR3 nucleotides read TGTGCCAGTTCTGCTCTCAGGGGCCCCTACGAGCAGTACTTC. Protein: CASSALRGPYEQYF.

The chain has TRBV28 and TRBJ2-1; D remains ambiguous. The germline gives CDR1 MDHEN, CDR2 SYDVKM. This CDR3 spans 13 amino acids. Between the trimmed V and J ends, which lost 2 bases and 7 bases, there was a span of 9 bases. This CDR3 reads CASSLTLGNEQFF. CDR3 sequence (DNA): TGTGCCAGCAGTTTAACCCTAGGAAATGAGCAGTTCTTC.

The V call is TRBV30, the J call TRBJ1-5; weak D call: TRBD1 (6 bases). The V gene's germline CDR1 is GTSNPN and CDR2 SVGIG (reference sequence). Trimming took off 0 bases at V and 7 bases at J, with 16 bases between the two ends. The CDR3 runs 15 residues. The CDR3, as DNA: TGTGCCTGGAGTGTACGGAGCAGGGGCGGCCAGCCCCAGCATTTT. Its protein product is CAWSVRSRGGQPQHF.

The chain has TRBV14 and TRBJ2-2; a weak D match, TRBD1 (6 bases). There are 15 residues in the CDR3. Germline CDR1 and CDR2: SGHDN and FVKESK. Between the trimmed V and J ends, which lost 4 bases and 4 bases, there was a span of 13 bases. The CDR3 nucleotides are TGTGCCAGCAGCCCTCGACAGGTCCTCACCGGGGAGCTGTTTTTT. Translated, it gives CASSPRQVLTGELFF.

The gene calls are TRBV16 and TRBJ1-3; no definite D call. The CDR3 totals 12 residues. Deletions cut 3 bases from V and 4 bases from J, with 4 bases between. The germline gives CDR1 KGHSY, CDR2 FQNENV. In nucleotides, the CDR3 is TGTGCCAGCAGCCAGTCAGGAAACACCATATATTTT. Amino acid sequence: CASSQSGNTIYF.

The chain employs TRBV11-3 and TRBJ2-7; no reliable D call. From germline, CDR1 is SGHNT and CDR2 YENEEA. V lost 0 bases, J lost 2 bases, and 8 bases lay in between. This CDR3 has 14 amino acids. CDR3: CASSLEPTAYEQYF. The CDR3, as DNA: TGTGCCAGCAGCTTAGAACCTACAGCCTACGAGCAGTACTTC.

This clone was counted a single time. The chain has TRBV29-1 and TRBJ1-5; D perhaps matches TRBD1 (5 bases). Germline V gene data show CDR1 as SQVTM and CDR2 as ANQGSEA. Trimming took off 2 bases at V and 0 bases at J, with 5 bases between the two ends. The CDR3 is 13 residues long. The CDR3 sequence: CSVEQGSNQPQHF. CDR3 DNA sequence: TGCAGCGTTGAACAGGGTAGCAATCAGCCCCAGCATTTT. Together with reference TRBV29-1 and TRBJ1-5, the CDR3 gives the full variable domain: SAVISQKPSRDICQRGTSLTIQCQVDSQVTMMFWYRQQPGQSLTLIATANQGSEATYESGFVIDKFPISRPNLTFSTLTVSNMSPEDSSIYLCSVEQGSNQPQHFGDGTRLSIL.

This chain joins TRBV27 and TRBJ1-6, with 8 positions matching TRBD1. Germline V CDR1 and CDR2: MNHEY, SMNVEV (reference sequence). This CDR3 is 16 amino acids long. Trimming removed 7 bases from V and 2 bases from J; junction bases left unmatched: 7. CDR3 nucleotides: TGTGCCAGCAATCCAGGGGGCAGAACCTATAATTCACCCCTCCACTTT. Protein: CASNPGGRTYNSPLHF.

The J gene is TRBJ2-7, the V gene TRBV6-6; 9 nucleotides agree with TRBD1. CDR1 and CDR2 from the germline V gene are MNHNY and SVGAGI (reference sequence). After removal of 6 bases from V and 6 bases from J, the junction contained 12 bases not matched to a gene. The CDR3 has 15 residues. Here the CDR3 reads CASRDNRGRLGEQYF. In DNA form, the CDR3 reads TGTGCCAGCAGAGATAACAGGGGGCGCCTAGGCGAGCAGTACTTC.

This chain uses TRBV20-1 with TRBJ2-5, with D possibly being TRBD1 (5 bases). The length of the CDR3 is 11 residues. Germline assignment: CDR1 DFQATT and CDR2 SNEGSKA (reference sequence). The CDR3 protein is CAGADQETQYF. CDR3 bases: TGCGCTGGGGCGGACCAAGAGACCCAGTACTTC.

V and J are TRBV11-2 and TRBJ1-1; no firm D call. Germline V gives CDR1 SGHAT, CDR2 FQNNGV. CDR3 length equals 17 residues. The V end lost 0 bases, the J end lost 2 bases, and 16 bases lay between the germline ends. The chain's CDR3 is CASSLESSPRSNTEAFF. The CDR3 DNA follows: TGTGCCAGCAGCTTAGAGAGCTCGCCTAGGAGTAACACTGAAGCTTTCTTT.

This clone was seen a single time. The J gene is TRBJ2-2, the V gene TRBV7-2; TRBD2 agrees at 7 bases. CDR1 is SGHTA and CDR2 is FQGNSA in the germline V gene. The ends lost 4 bases at V and 0 bases at J; junction bases unmatched: 5. CDR3 length: 16 residues. CDR3 sequence (DNA): TGTGCCAGCAGCTATAGGGGACTAACGAACACCGGGGAGCTGTTTTTT. This encodes CASSYRGLTNTGELFF.

This clone was observed once. The CDR3 sequence: CATSRSTGGSPLHF. DNA for the CDR3: TGTGCCACCAGCAGGTCAACCGGGGGTTCACCCCTCCACTTT. The chain is built from TRBV15 and TRBJ1-6; D may be TRBD1 (5 bases). Trimming stripped 3 bases from V and 9 bases from J, with 12 bases between. The CDR3 loop spans 14 amino acids. Germline V lookup: CDR1 LNHNV, CDR2 YYDKDF (reference sequence).

This chain joins TRBV25-1 and TRBJ1-2; 7 nucleotides agree with TRBD1. Per the germline V gene, CDR1 is MGHDK and CDR2 is SYGVNS. The CDR3 runs to 14 residues. The trim removed 5 bases at V and 4 bases at J, leaving 7 bases unmatched. This CDR3 is CASSTSTGAYGYTF. The DNA of the CDR3 is TGTGCCAGCAGTACTTCAACAGGGGCCTATGGCTACACCTTC.

CDR3 protein: CSVPSPRGMNTEAFF. The CDR3 DNA sequence: TGCAGCGTCCCCTCACCACGGGGGATGAACACTGAAGCTTTCTTT. The chain has TRBV29-1 and TRBJ1-1; a possible D gene is TRBD1 (5 bases). The CDR3 runs to 15 residues. Per the germline V gene, CDR1 is SQVTM and CDR2 is ANQGSEA. Trimming took 6 bases from V and 0 from J, leaving 17 bases between them.